This is a list of T cell receptor beta chains from one sample in a study of shared clonotypes between healthy human individuals. Sequencing was performed with immunoSEQ multiplex PCR; in TCRdb, only in-frame clones are kept and a portion is missing. The table records about 1 million clones, about 80% of them present only once. The sequencing sample was made of memory CD4+ T cells from PBMCs. The receptors derive from a man between 18 and 35 years old in good health. Some clones in this sample may be carry-over from other donors' samples. CDR3s include the opening cysteine and the closing phenylalanine or tryptophan. The D gene is left open where the match is weak. Clone size, where shown, is once, few, many, or a class for clones that have expanded.

J gene,clone size,D gene,V gene,CDR3 DNA,CDR3 protein
TRBJ2-1,.,.,TRBV27,TGTGCCAGCAGTCCCCCCTTCTCTAGGGGCAATGAGCAGTTCTTC,CASSPPFSRGNEQFF
TRBJ1-1,.,TRBD1,TRBV15,TGTGCCACCAGCCGAAACAGGGGGTACACTGAAGCTTTCTTT,CATSRNRGYTEAFF
TRBJ2-6,.,.,TRBV11-2,TGTGCCAGCAGCCCGGGGCCTTTACCCCCTTCTGGGGCCAACGTCCTGACCTTC,CASSPGPLPPSGANVLTF
TRBJ1-6,.,.,TRBV30,TGTGCCTGGAGTGGGACAGTTTCTGGTTCACCCCTCCACTTT,CAWSGTVSGSPLHF
TRBJ2-1,.,.,TRBV19,TGTGCCAGTACCAACCCGGGGGGCGGGATTCGGTTCTTC,CASTNPGGGIRFF
TRBJ2-7,once,TRBD1,TRBV28,TGTGCCAGCAGTCAACCCTCGGGACAGGGGGGCTACGAGCAGTACTTC,CASSQPSGQGGYEQYF
TRBJ2-1,many,.,TRBV28,TGTGCCAGCAGTTTATCACCTCTATCGGGAATCATCTCCTACAATGAGCAGTTCTTC,CASSLSPLSGIISYNEQFF
TRBJ2-3,.,TRBD2,TRBV9,TGTGCCAGCAGCGTATTAGCGGGAGGCACAGATACGCAGTATTTT,CASSVLAGGTDTQYF
TRBJ1-2,.,.,TRBV7-6,TGTGCCAGCAGCTTAGACCTTATGAGTGGCTACACCTTC,CASSLDLMSGYTF
TRBJ2-7,.,.,TRBV21-1,TGTGCCAGCAGCCGACATATAATGGGCGAGCAGTACTTC,CASSRHIMGEQYF
TRBJ1-2,.,.,TRBV9,TGTGCCAGCAGCGTAGCTTTGCGGGACTTCGATGGCTACACCTTC,CASSVALRDFDGYTF
TRBJ2-3,.,.,TRBV29-1,TGCAGCGTTGCAGGCCCGGGCACAGATACGCAGTATTTT,CSVAGPGTDTQYF
TRBJ2-2,.,TRBD1,TRBV12-5,TGTGCTAGTGGTAGCGGGACAGGGGCCACCGGGGAGCTGTTTTTT,CASGSGTGATGELFF
TRBJ1-4,.,.,TRBV11-2,TGTGCCAGCAGCTTAGAGACGGGGGCTGAAAAACTGTTTTTT,CASSLETGAEKLFF
TRBJ2-6,.,.,TRBV30,TGTGCCTGGAGGGCTCTCTCTGGGGCCAACGTCCTGACTTTC,CAWRALSGANVLTF
TRBJ2-7,.,TRBD1,TRBV6-1,TGTGCCAGCAGAAGAGGGACAGCTGCCTACGAGCAGTACTTC,CASRRGTAAYEQYF